These T cell receptor beta chains were read from a single sample in a study of OX40 agonist ivuxolimab in advanced cancers. Produced via immunoSEQ multiplex PCR; TCRdb's table is partial and in-frame only. This sample has fewer than 80,000 clones, with 77% found just once. Material: CD4+ or CD8+ T cells sorted from blood, obtained in a trial of the OX40 agonist ivuxolimab. These TCRs come from an adult with an advanced solid tumor such as melanoma, head and neck, liver or kidney cancer. Each CDR3 is given with its conserved first and last residue. D genes are given only for firm matches. A clone size is listed for some rows: how often the clone was seen (once, few, many), or a class if it is expanded.

length	size	V	D	J	CDR3	DNA
16	-	TRBV30	TRBD2	TRBJ2-5	CAWSVRAGGNQETQYF	TGTGCCTGGAGTGTAAGGGCGGGGGGGAACCAAGAGACCCAGTACTTC
13	once	TRBV5-1	TRBD2	TRBJ2-5	CASSSGGIETQYF	TGCGCCAGCAGCAGCGGGGGGATTGAGACCCAGTACTTC
23	-	TRBV28	-	TRBJ1-5	CASSALFGETRDPSFYSNQPQHF	TGTGCCAGCAGTGCCCTTTTTGGTGAAACCCGGGACCCTTCGTTTTATAGCAATCAGCCCCAGCATTTT
14	-	TRBV10-1	TRBD1	TRBJ2-2	CASKGQRGSGELFF	TGCGCCAGCAAGGGACAGAGAGGGTCCGGGGAGCTGTTTTTT
15	-	TRBV5-1	-	TRBJ1-1	CASSPRGSLNTEAFF	TGCGCCAGCAGCCCCCGGGGGTCGTTGAACACTGAAGCTTTCTTT
13	-	TRBV6-5	-	TRBJ2-1	CASTRSPDNEQFF	TGTGCCAGCACCCGATCTCCGGACAATGAGCAGTTCTTC
16	-	TRBV11-2	-	TRBJ2-6	CASSSTPRSGANVLTF	TGTGCCAGCAGCTCCACACCCCGGTCTGGGGCCAACGTCCTGACTTTC
14	-	TRBV7-9	-	TRBJ2-3	CASSFNTGFDTQYF	TGTGCCAGCAGCTTCAATACAGGGTTTGATACGCAGTATTTT
15	-	TRBV5-1	-	TRBJ2-5	CASSLRVVGQETQYF	TGCGCCAGCAGCTTAAGGGTAGTAGGACAAGAGACCCAGTACTTC
15	few	TRBV11-3	TRBD2	TRBJ2-6	CASSWEGSGANVLTF	TGTGCCAGCAGCTGGGAGGGTTCTGGGGCCAACGTCCTGACTTTC
13	-	TRBV2	-	TRBJ1-1	CASRPTGDTEAFF	TGTGCCAGCAGACCCACCGGGGACACTGAAGCTTTCTTT
15	-	TRBV4-1	-	TRBJ1-5	CASSNGTSSNQPQHF	TGCGCCAGCAGCAACGGGACCTCTAGCAATCAGCCCCAGCATTTT
18	once	TRBV18	-	TRBJ1-3	CASSPEFAGLVSGNTIYF	TGTGCCAGCTCACCGGAGTTTGCAGGGCTCGTCTCTGGAAACACCATATATTTT
15	once	TRBV5-1	TRBD1	TRBJ2-3	CASSPTGVSTDTQYF	TGCGCCAGCAGCCCGACAGGGGTAAGCACAGATACGCAGTATTTT
11	-	TRBV11-2	-	TRBJ2-3	CASGPGGTQYF	TGTGCCAGCGGGCCTGGGGGTACGCAGTATTTT
13	few	TRBV30	-	TRBJ2-2	CAWSVRGGGELFF	TGTGCCTGGAGTGTTAGGGGCGGCGGGGAGCTGTTTTTT
16	-	TRBV5-1	TRBD2	TRBJ2-5	CASSFSRAGGKETQYF	TGCGCCAGCAGCTTCAGTCGAGCGGGGGGGAAAGAGACCCAGTACTTC
11	once	TRBV30	-	TRBJ2-3	CAYMTLRTQYF	TGTGCCTACATGACCCTGCGTACGCAGTATTTT
13	-	TRBV11-2	-	TRBJ2-1	CASSLDHGGEQFF	TGTGCCAGCAGCTTAGATCATGGGGGTGAGCAGTTCTTC
14	-	TRBV19	-	TRBJ1-1	CASSIARRGTEAFF	TGTGCCAGTAGTATAGCCCGGAGGGGAACTGAAGCTTTCTTT
15	-	TRBV30	-	TRBJ2-2	CAWSEGDWNTGELFF	TGTGCCTGGTCTGAGGGGGATTGGAACACCGGGGAGCTGTTTTTT
13	-	TRBV11-3	-	TRBJ2-7	CASSLGIRDEQYF	TGTGCCAGCAGCTTAGGGATCCGGGACGAGCAGTACTTC
13	-	TRBV18	-	TRBJ1-2	CASSPPVTGGYTF	TGTGCCAGCTCACCACCGGTGACAGGCGGCTACACCTTC
16	-	TRBV19	-	TRBJ1-1	CASSIEGGWLDTEAFF	TGTGCCAGTAGTATAGAGGGGGGTTGGTTGGACACTGAAGCTTTCTTT
16	-	TRBV7-2	TRBD1	TRBJ2-7	CASSVQGYFSAGEQYF	TGTGCCAGCAGTGTACAGGGGTACTTCTCTGCTGGCGAGCAGTACTTC
15	-	TRBV30	-	TRBJ1-4	CAWSEGVATNEKLFF	TGTGCCTGGAGTGAGGGTGTTGCAACTAATGAAAAACTGTTTTTT
17	-	TRBV4-2	-	TRBJ2-1	CASSQGRKGGTYNEQFF	TGTGCCAGCAGCCAAGGCCGGAAGGGCGGCACCTACAATGAGCAGTTCTTC
18	-	TRBV4-1	-	TRBJ1-2	CASSPGRTDPSIMYGYTF	TGCGCCAGCAGCCCTGGAAGGACGGACCCTAGTATCATGTATGGCTACACCTTC
17	-	TRBV4-1	-	TRBJ1-5	CASSQGAGVYSNQPQHF	TGCGCCAGCAGCCAAGGGGCAGGGGTTTATAGCAATCAGCCCCAGCATTTT
13	-	TRBV6-1	-	TRBJ1-2	CASSLSGNYGYTF	TGTGCCAGCTCTCTCAGTGGTAACTATGGCTACACCTTC
16	-	TRBV7-9	TRBD1	TRBJ1-5	CASSLTRQGTNQPQHF	TGTGCCAGCAGCTTAACGAGACAGGGTACAAATCAGCCCCAGCATTTT
13	-	TRBV19	TRBD1	TRBJ2-7	CASSTQGDYEQYF	TGTGCCAGTAGTACACAGGGGGACTACGAGCAGTACTTC
11	-	TRBV5-3	-	TRBJ1-4	CARSSNEKLFF	TGTGCCAGAAGCTCTAATGAAAAACTGTTTTTT
15	few	TRBV19	-	TRBJ2-3	CASSIQGGLLDTQYF	TGTGCCAGTAGTATTCAGGGGGGGCTGTTAGATACGCAGTATTTT
13	-	TRBV4-1	-	TRBJ1-4	CASSRGLIEKLFF	TGCGCCAGCAGTCGAGGACTAATAGAAAAACTGTTTTTT
14	-	TRBV9	-	TRBJ2-7	CASSATLVSYEQYF	TGTGCCAGCAGCGCGACTCTAGTTTCCTACGAGCAGTACTTC
12	-	TRBV6-6	-	TRBJ1-2	CASSYIGDGYTF	TGTGCCAGCAGTTATATAGGGGATGGCTACACCTTC
13	-	TRBV11-2	-	TRBJ1-1	CASRMGRNTEAFF	TGTGCCAGCAGGATGGGGAGGAACACTGAAGCTTTCTTT
12	few	TRBV7-9	TRBD1	TRBJ1-2	CASGSTGVGYTF	TGTGCCAGCGGTTCAACAGGGGTAGGCTACACCTTC
16	-	TRBV7-3	TRBD1	TRBJ2-2	CASSKQGALDTGELFF	TGTGCCAGCAGCAAACAGGGGGCATTGGACACCGGGGAGCTGTTTTTT
12	few	TRBV29-1	TRBD1	TRBJ1-1	CSVEGGQAEAFF	TGCAGCGTTGAAGGGGGACAGGCTGAAGCTTTCTTT
17	-	TRBV2	-	TRBJ2-7	CASSEAWLRQALYEQYF	TGTGCCAGCAGTGAAGCTTGGCTCCGACAGGCCCTCTACGAGCAGTACTTC
15	-	TRBV19	TRBD1	TRBJ1-4	CASSIMGQPNEKLFF	TGTGCCAGTAGTATCATGGGACAGCCTAATGAAAAACTGTTTTTT
13	-	TRBV30	-	TRBJ1-4	CAWSGRAQEKLFF	TGTGCCTGGAGTGGTCGGGCACAGGAAAAACTGTTTTTT
14	-	TRBV28	-	TRBJ2-7	CASRKGGATYEQYF	TGTGCCAGCAGGAAGGGGGGCGCAACCTACGAGCAGTACTTC
13	-	TRBV10-3	-	TRBJ1-1	CAISESPDTEAFF	TGTGCCATCAGTGAGTCGCCGGACACTGAAGCTTTCTTT
14	-	TRBV11-2	-	TRBJ1-4	CASSLQADNEKLFF	TGTGCCAGCAGCTTACAGGCCGATAATGAAAAACTGTTTTTT
18	-	TRBV15	-	TRBJ2-1	CATSRDFAVTGERNEQFF	TGTGCCACCAGCAGAGATTTTGCAGTAACAGGTGAACGAAATGAGCAGTTCTTC